These 30 T cell receptor beta chains came from one sample sequenced in a study of blood T cell repertoires in COVID-19. Here immunoSEQ multiplex PCR was the method, and the copy in TCRdb shows in-frame clones only, minus some. The sample has around 480,000 clones; roughly 87% are singletons. Sample: PBMCs or T cells enriched from blood (not recorded which). Receptors originate from a young woman who had recovered from COVID-19.

The gene calls are TRBV13 and TRBJ1-5; no clear D. This CDR3 comprises 17 residues. The germline V and J ends were trimmed by 8 bases and 2 bases, with 22 bases remaining between them. Germline CDR1 reads PRHDT; CDR2 reads FYEKMQ (reference sequence). The CDR3 sequence: CASPLTSNGCGNQPQHF. CDR3 nucleotides: TGTGCCAGCCCTTTAACCTCAAACGGTTGTGGCAATCAGCCCCAGCATTTT.

The J gene is TRBJ1-3, the V gene TRBV2; maybe TRBD1 (5 bases). Trimming took 3 bases from V and 1 from J, leaving 7 bases between them. This CDR3 spans 14 amino acids. In germline, CDR1 is SNHLY, CDR2 FYNNEI. The DNA for the CDR3 is TGTGCCAGCAGTGAGGACATGTCTGGAAACACCATATATTTT. It is translated as CASSEDMSGNTIYF.

This clone was seen just once. This chain links TRBV5-4 with TRBJ2-1; D is possibly TRBD2 (6 bases). Trimming stripped 4 bases from V and 2 bases from J, with 13 bases between. There are 15 residues in the CDR3. The V gene's germline CDR1 is SGHNT and CDR2 YYREEE (reference sequence). The CDR3 sequence: CASSPGERAYNEQFF. CDR3 DNA: TGTGCCAGCAGCCCTGGCGAGCGGGCCTACAATGAGCAGTTCTTC.

The V and J genes are TRBV30 and TRBJ2-1; no clear D. With 2 bases removed from V and 5 bases from J, the gap between germline ends came to 13 bases. This CDR3 is 14 amino acids long. In germline, CDR1 is GTSNPN, CDR2 SVGIG (reference sequence). The CDR3 protein is CAWSTQAANNEQFF. DNA for the CDR3: TGTGCCTGGAGTACCCAGGCAGCAAACAATGAGCAGTTCTTC.

This sequence joins TRBV25-1 and TRBJ1-2; 9 positions match TRBD1. CDR1 MGHDK and CDR2 SYGVNS come from the germline V gene. This CDR3 comprises 15 residues. Trimming took 6 bases from V and 6 from J; bases not matched to a gene: 11. The CDR3 bases are TGTGCCAGCAGCCAGGGGTCCGGGACAGGGAATGGCTACACCTTC. Its translation: CASSQGSGTGNGYTF.

The rearrangement joins TRBV2 to TRBJ1-1, with TRBD1 matching 8 bases. The germline gives CDR1 SNHLY, CDR2 FYNNEI. The CDR3 is 15 amino acids. V shed 6 bases, J shed 6 bases, and the junction held 12 bases outside the gene matches. The CDR3 DNA reads TGTGCCAGCAGCCAGCTTCGACAGGGGAAGTCTGAAGCTTTCTTT. Translated, it gives CASSQLRQGKSEAFF.

In the case of this clone: Other DNA sequences from this sample encode an identical CDR3 as well. The CDR3 loop is CASSPSGGDEQFF. Written as DNA, the CDR3 is TGTGCCAGCTCACCTAGCGGGGGAGATGAGCAGTTCTTC. This chain links TRBV18 with TRBJ2-1; 9 nucleotides align to TRBD2. The trim removed 3 bases at V and 8 bases at J, leaving 2 bases unmatched. The germline V gene has CDR1 KGHSH and CDR2 LQKENI. The CDR3 sequence is 13 residues long.

The chain couples TRBV5-6 to TRBJ1-1, with D perhaps TRBD1 (6 bases). V was clipped by 2 bases and J by 1 base, with 9 bases between them. This CDR3 has 14 amino acids. Germline CDR1 is SGHDT and CDR2 is YYEEEE. In nucleotides, the CDR3 is TGTGCCAGCAGCTTCACAGGGCAGAACACTGAAGCTTTCTTT. Translated: CASSFTGQNTEAFF.

This chain links TRBV28 with TRBJ1-2; TRBD1 might be the D (5 bases). Trimming left V 3 bases short and J 8 bases short, with 22 bases between. The CDR3 loop spans 16 amino acids. Germline values: CDR1 MDHEN, CDR2 SYDVKM. The CDR3 nucleotides are TGTGCCAGCAGTTTTGGGGCAGTGCCTCTTTGGACAGGCTACACCTTC. Translating gives CASSFGAVPLWTGYTF.

The V call is TRBV28, the J call TRBJ1-1; maybe TRBD1 (5 bases). The ends were cut back, 6 bases at V and 4 bases at J, with 18 bases in the middle. CDR3 size: 15 residues. Germline assignment: CDR1 MDHEN and CDR2 SYDVKM. Written as DNA, the CDR3 is TGTGCCAGCAGCCCCCTACCCCGAAGGGGCACTGAAGCTTTCTTT. Its protein is CASSPLPRRGTEAFF.

The V call is TRBV11-2, the J call TRBJ2-1; D may be TRBD2 (6 bases). Between the trimmed V and J ends, which lost 4 bases and 10 bases, there was a span of 20 bases. The CDR3 totals 15 residues. CDR1 is SGHAT and CDR2 is FQNNGV in the germline V gene. CDR3 loop: CASSSSPLTSGEQFF. CDR3 in DNA: TGTGCCAGCAGCTCCAGCCCCCTGACTAGTGGCGAGCAGTTCTTC.

This chain uses TRBV11-2 with TRBJ1-6, with D uncertain. There are 15 residues in the CDR3. Germline CDR1 is SGHAT and CDR2 is FQNNGV. Trimming removed 5 bases at V and 9 bases at J, with 17 bases between. The CDR3 nucleotides are TGTGCCAGCAGCAGCTACTTTTATCCGAGTTCACCCCTCCACTTT. Encoded protein: CASSSYFYPSSPLHF.

This sequence joins TRBV18 and TRBJ1-5; the D is unclear. CDR1 and CDR2 from the germline V gene are KGHSH and LQKENI. V lost 3 bases and J 4 bases, leaving 16 bases between the germline ends. The CDR3 runs to 16 residues. The CDR3 protein is CASSPQPEGTNQPQHF. The CDR3 DNA is TGTGCCAGCTCACCCCAACCGGAGGGTACAAATCAGCCCCAGCATTTT. The variable domain in full, completed from reference TRBV18 and TRBJ1-5, reads NAGVMQNPRHLVRRRGQEARLRCSPMKGHSHVYWYRQLPEEGLKFMVYLQKENIIDESGMPKERFSAEFPKEGPSILRIQQVVRGDSAAYFCASSPQPEGTNQPQHFGDGTRLSIL.

The chain carries TRBV12-5 and TRBJ1-1; D possibly corresponds to TRBD1 (5 bases). Germline CDR1 is LGHNT and CDR2 is FRNRAP. V was pared by 0 bases and J by 1 base, with 9 bases between. This CDR3 spans 15 amino acids. CDR3 sequence: CASGLVPGANTEAFF. DNA for the CDR3: TGTGCTAGTGGTTTGGTACCTGGGGCGAACACTGAAGCTTTCTTT.

The chain uses TRBV27 and TRBJ2-1, with D possibly matching TRBD2 (6 bases). Germline CDR1 and CDR2: MNHEY and SMNVEV (reference sequence). This CDR3 has 12 amino acids. V was pared by 2 bases and J by 9 bases, with 8 bases between. The CDR3 DNA follows: TGTGCCAGCAGTTTAGGGGGGATTGAGCAGTTCTTC. This sequence encodes CASSLGGIEQFF.

The chain couples TRBV5-1 to TRBJ1-2; D may be TRBD1 (6 bases). The germline V gene has CDR1 SGHRS and CDR2 YFSETQ. The CDR3 has 14 amino acids. Trimming took off 0 bases at V and 8 bases at J, with 14 bases between the two ends. CDR3 DNA sequence: TGCGCCAGCAGCTTGGACAGGGAAGTTACCGGCTACACCTTC. Encoded protein: CASSLDREVTGYTF.

The V call is TRBV19, the J call TRBJ1-2, with a weak D call TRBD1 (5 bases). The length of the CDR3 is 15 residues. Germline CDR1 is LNHDA and CDR2 is SQIVND (reference sequence). The ends were cut back, 5 bases at V and 4 bases at J, with 17 bases in the middle. CDR3 bases: TGTGCCAGTAGTTTTCCGACAGTCCAAGTCTATGGCTACACCTTC. Translating it yields CASSFPTVQVYGYTF. The entire variable domain, with the rest obtained from reference TRBV19 and TRBJ1-2, is as follows: DGGITQSPKYLFRKEGQNVTLSCEQNLNHDAMYWYRQDPGQGLRLIYYSQIVNDFQKGDIAEGYSVSREKKESFPLTVTSAQKNPTAFYLCASSFPTVQVYGYTFGSGTRLTVV.

The chain combines TRBV12-5 with TRBJ2-1; 10 nucleotides match TRBD1. This CDR3 is 14 amino acids long. Germline lookup yields CDR1 LGHNT and CDR2 FRNRAP. V was clipped by 5 bases and J by 4 bases; unmatched bases: 2. Here the CDR3 reads CASGDRGPYNEQFF. As DNA, the CDR3 is TGTGCTAGTGGTGACAGGGGGCCGTACAATGAGCAGTTCTTC. Complete variable domain (other parts from reference TRBV12-5 and TRBJ2-1): DARVTQTPRHKVTEMGQEVTMRCQPILGHNTVFWYRQTMMQGLELLAYFRNRAPLDDSGMPKDRFSAEMPDATLATLKIQPSEPRDSAVYFCASGDRGPYNEQFFGPGTRLTVL.

The V and J genes are TRBV6-5 and TRBJ1-2; D gene ambiguous. The CDR3 runs to 14 residues. Trimming took 6 bases from V and 1 from J, leaving 12 bases between them. CDR1 is MNHEY, CDR2 SVGAGI, per germline. The CDR3 coding sequence is TGTGCCAGCAGCTCTCCAGGCCTTAACTATGGCTACACCTTC. Encoded protein: CASSSPGLNYGYTF.

This clone showed up just once. This chain links TRBV7-2 with TRBJ2-3; D unclear. The CDR3 extends over 13 amino acids. With 11 bases removed from V and 5 bases from J, the gap between germline ends came to 17 bases. Germline values: CDR1 SGHTA, CDR2 FQGNSA. As DNA, the CDR3 is TGTGCCGCCTCCAAGAACGGTGGAGATACGCAGTATTTT. Amino acid sequence: CAASKNGGDTQYF.

The genes are TRBV4-1 and TRBJ2-3; D ambiguous. The V end lost 2 bases, the J end lost 4 bases, and 4 bases lay between the germline ends. The CDR3 is 12 residues long. The germline gives CDR1 MGHRA, CDR2 YSYEKL. The CDR3 loop is CASSQFADTQYF. CDR3 bases: TGCGCCAGCAGCCAATTCGCAGATACGCAGTATTTT.

V and J are TRBV18 and TRBJ2-5, with D possibly TRBD2 on 6 matching bases. CDR3 size: 15 residues. Trimming removed 3 bases from V and 5 bases from J, with 16 bases in between. From germline, CDR1 is KGHSH and CDR2 LQKENI. CDR3: CASSPSGTPGETQYF. CDR3 coding DNA: TGTGCCAGCTCACCTTCCGGGACTCCCGGGGAGACCCAGTACTTC.

The CDR3 sequence: CSASMAGGYTF. The CDR3, as DNA: TGCAGTGCTAGCATGGCAGGGGGCTACACCTTC. The chain uses TRBV20-1 and TRBJ1-2; D is perhaps TRBD1 (5 bases). The length of the CDR3 is 11 residues. Per the germline V gene, CDR1 is DFQATT and CDR2 is SNEGSKA (reference sequence). V lost 3 bases and J lost 8, with 10 bases in between.

V usage is TRBV11-2 and J usage is TRBJ2-7; maybe TRBD2 (5 bases). The CDR3 covers 13 residues. The germline V and J ends were trimmed by 5 bases and 3 bases, with 11 bases remaining between them. From germline, CDR1 is SGHAT and CDR2 FQNNGV. CDR3 bases: TGTGCCAGCAGCATCGGACGGGACTACGAGCAGTACTTC. Protein sequence: CASSIGRDYEQYF.

The rearrangement joins TRBV19 to TRBJ2-3, with TRBD1 matching 11 bases. Germline CDR1 is LNHDA and CDR2 is SQIVND (reference sequence). The trim removed 6 bases at V and 6 bases at J, leaving 8 bases unmatched. The CDR3 spans 15 residues. CDR3 protein: CASSSGQGARDTQYF. CDR3 sequence (DNA): TGTGCCAGTAGCTCCGGACAGGGGGCGCGGGATACGCAGTATTTT. The complete variable domain, with remaining parts taken from reference TRBV19 and TRBJ2-3, reads DGGITQSPKYLFRKEGQNVTLSCEQNLNHDAMYWYRQDPGQGLRLIYYSQIVNDFQKGDIAEGYSVSREKKESFPLTVTSAQKNPTAFYLCASSSGQGARDTQYFGPGTRLTVL.

CDR3 in amino acids: CASSTGTSGLSTDTQYF. For the CDR3, the DNA is TGCGCCAGCAGTACCGGGACTAGCGGCCTTAGCACAGATACGCAGTATTTT. V is TRBV10-1 and J is TRBJ2-3, with 11 bases fitting TRBD2. The CDR3 has 17 residues. CDR1 is WNHNN and CDR2 is SYGVQD in the germline V gene (reference sequence). The V and J ends lost 5 bases and 0 bases, in that order; junction bases with no gene match: 7.

This clone has just a few counts. The J gene is TRBJ2-7, the V gene TRBV20-1; TRBD2 might be the D (5 bases). The CDR3 has 11 residues. Germline assignment: CDR1 DFQATT and CDR2 SNEGSKA (reference sequence). V lost 3 bases to trimming and J lost 5 bases, with 8 bases between them. The CDR3 protein is CSASFGDEQYF. DNA of the CDR3: TGCAGTGCTAGTTTCGGGGACGAGCAGTACTTC.

This rearrangement joins TRBV19 to TRBJ1-5; 8 nucleotides match TRBD1. The CDR3 totals 15 residues. Germline V gives CDR1 LNHDA, CDR2 SQIVND (reference sequence). The junction had 11 bases not matched to a gene; V was cut back by 7 bases and J by 6 bases. The CDR3 region is CASTETGAESQPQHF. In DNA, the CDR3 is TGTGCCAGTACCGAGACAGGGGCGGAGAGTCAGCCCCAGCATTTT.

CDR3 protein: CASSFTGKNSPLHF. As DNA, the CDR3 is TGTGCCAGCAGTTTTACAGGGAAGAATTCACCCCTCCACTTT. The V and J genes are TRBV28 and TRBJ1-6, with D possibly TRBD1 on 6 matching bases. V was pared by 3 bases and J by 7 bases, with 10 bases between. From germline, CDR1 is MDHEN and CDR2 SYDVKM. The CDR3 contains 14 residues.

The gene calls are TRBV4-2 and TRBJ2-6; 8 bases are a match to TRBD1. The CDR3 runs 19 residues. J was trimmed by 0 bases and V by 4 bases; bases with no gene match: 11. The germline CDR1 and CDR2 sequences are LGHNA and YNFKEQ. CDR3 sequence: CASSRRLTGGLSGANVLTF. DNA of the CDR3: TGTGCCAGCAGCCGTCGGCTCACAGGGGGTCTCTCTGGGGCCAACGTCCTGACTTTC.